This passage covers 7 T cell receptor beta chains from one sample sequenced in a study of blood T cells in healthy people across ages. It was with a sample-barcoded 5' primer and a J-beta primer mix that a second PCR of roughly 7 to 11 cycles was run. TCRdb analysed the 5' RACE reads with MiXCR anew, one entry per CDR3 protein. This sample has 1.6 million or so distinct CDR3 sequences; about 32% occur once, and the top ten carry roughly 10%. The specimen was blood. All receptors come from a woman aged 25 to 39 in good health.

Only a few counts were recorded for this clonotype. V and J are TRBV27 and TRBJ2-3; 9 bases line up with TRBD1. The CDR3 runs 16 residues. Germline CDR1 MNHEY, CDR2 SMNVEV (reference sequence). V shed 8 bases, J shed 0 bases, and the junction held 9 bases outside the gene matches. The CDR3 loop is CASARIGTGSTDTQYF. CDR3 nucleotides: TGTGCCAGCGCGAGAATCGGGACAGGGAGCACAGATACGCAGTATTTT.

This clonotype was counted many times. This rearrangement joins TRBV12-3 or TRBV12-4 to TRBJ2-3, with D hard to call. The CDR3 covers 13 residues. V was clipped by 5 bases and J by 5 bases, with 11 bases between them. The CDR3 spells CASSSQTRDTQYF. DNA for the CDR3: TGTGCCAGCAGTAGCCAGACGAGAGATACGCAGTATTTT.

This clonotype was counted ten times or more. DNA of the CDR3: TGCGCCAGCAGCCCCGGGACAGGGGGTTCCAATGAGCAGTTCTTC. Translation: CASSPGTGGSNEQFF. J is TRBJ2-1 and V is TRBV4-1; 11 bases line up with TRBD1. Germline CDR1 reads MGHRA; CDR2 reads YSYEKL. The ends lost 4 bases at V and 6 bases at J; junction bases unmatched: 5. The CDR3 extends over 15 amino acids.

The chain recombines TRBV4-2 with TRBJ1-2; D may be TRBD1 (6 bases). Looked up from germline, CDR1 is LGHNA and CDR2 is YNFKEQ. V lost 1 base and J lost 10, with 16 bases in between. The CDR3 extends over 14 amino acids. CDR3 coding DNA: TGTGCCAGCAGCCAAGTGGAGGGGGAGATTGACTACACCTTC. Translation: CASSQVEGEIDYTF.

The chain couples TRBV5-5 to TRBJ2-2, with a possible D match to TRBD2 (6 bases). V shed 4 bases and J shed 5 bases, with 15 bases lying between them. The V gene's germline CDR1 is SGHKS and CDR2 YYEKEE (reference sequence). The CDR3 runs to 15 residues. CDR3: CASSPGPAGTGELFF. The CDR3, as DNA: TGTGCCAGCAGCCCTGGACCTGCGGGAACCGGGGAGCTGTTTTTT.

CDR3 nucleotide sequence: TGCGCCAGCAGCTTGTTAGGCCGGGAGGGAAGGGGAACAGATACGCAGTATTTT. The encoded protein is CASSLLGREGRGTDTQYF. The chain carries TRBV5-1 and TRBJ2-3, with 8 bases fitting TRBD2. CDR1 SGHRS and CDR2 YFSETQ come from the germline V gene. Trimming at V came to 1 base and at J to 3 bases, leaving 13 bases not matched to a gene. The CDR3 contains 18 residues.

This clonotype was counted between two and nine times. The chain joins TRBV6-6 to TRBJ1-5, with 7 bases that match TRBD1. Germline values: CDR1 MNHNY, CDR2 SVGAGI (reference sequence). V dropped 4 bases and J dropped 7; count of bases not matched to a gene: 7. The length of the CDR3 is 14 residues. In DNA, the CDR3 is TGTGCCAGCAGTTCACAGGGGCAGGGCCAGCCCCAGCATTTT. Its protein product is CASSSQGQGQPQHF.